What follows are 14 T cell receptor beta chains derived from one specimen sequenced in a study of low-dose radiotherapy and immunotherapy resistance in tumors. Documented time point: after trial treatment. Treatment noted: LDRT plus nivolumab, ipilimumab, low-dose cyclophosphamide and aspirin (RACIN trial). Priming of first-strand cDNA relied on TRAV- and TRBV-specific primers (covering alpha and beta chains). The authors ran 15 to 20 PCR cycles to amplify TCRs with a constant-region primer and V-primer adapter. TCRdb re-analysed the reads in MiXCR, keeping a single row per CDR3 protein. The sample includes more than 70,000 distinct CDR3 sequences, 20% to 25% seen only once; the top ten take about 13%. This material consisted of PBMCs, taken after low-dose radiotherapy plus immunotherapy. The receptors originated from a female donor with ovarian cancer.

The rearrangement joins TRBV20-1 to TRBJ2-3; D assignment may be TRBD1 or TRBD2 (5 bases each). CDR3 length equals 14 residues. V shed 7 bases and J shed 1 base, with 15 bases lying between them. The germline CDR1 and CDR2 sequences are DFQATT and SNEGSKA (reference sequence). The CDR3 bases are TGCAGTGTGGGGGAGCTTAAAGGCACAGATACGCAGTATTTT. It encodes CSVGELKGTDTQYF.

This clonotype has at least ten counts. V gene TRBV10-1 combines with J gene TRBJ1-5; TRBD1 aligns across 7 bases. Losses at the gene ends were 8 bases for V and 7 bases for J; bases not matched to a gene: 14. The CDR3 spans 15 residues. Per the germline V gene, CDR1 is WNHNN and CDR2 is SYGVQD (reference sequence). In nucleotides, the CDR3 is TGCGCCAGCCGAAAACCGGGACAGATCAGACAGCCCCAGCATTTT. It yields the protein CASRKPGQIRQPQHF.

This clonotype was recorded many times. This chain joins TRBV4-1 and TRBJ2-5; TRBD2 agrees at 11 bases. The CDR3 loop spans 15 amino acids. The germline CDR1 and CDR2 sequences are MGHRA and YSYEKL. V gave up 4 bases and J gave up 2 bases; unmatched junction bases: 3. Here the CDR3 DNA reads TGCGCCAGCAGCCCACTAGCGGGAGAGCAAGAGACCCAGTACTTC. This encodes CASSPLAGEQETQYF.

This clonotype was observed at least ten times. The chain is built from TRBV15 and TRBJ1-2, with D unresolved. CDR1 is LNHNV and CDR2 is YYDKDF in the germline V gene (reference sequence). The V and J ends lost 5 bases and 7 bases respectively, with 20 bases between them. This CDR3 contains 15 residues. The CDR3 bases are TGTGCCACCAGCCTCAAGGTGAGCCCCACTACTGGCTACACCTTC. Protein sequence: CATSLKVSPTTGYTF.

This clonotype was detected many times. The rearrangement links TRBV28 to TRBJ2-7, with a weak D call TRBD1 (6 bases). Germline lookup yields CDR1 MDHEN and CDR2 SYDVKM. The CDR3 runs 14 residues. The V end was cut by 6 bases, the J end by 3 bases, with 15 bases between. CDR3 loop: CASRGQGGLYEQYF. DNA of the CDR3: TGTGCCAGCAGAGGACAAGGGGGTCTCTACGAGCAGTACTTC. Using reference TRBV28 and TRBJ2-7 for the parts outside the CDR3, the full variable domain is DVKVTQSSRYLVKRTGEKVFLECVQDMDHENMFWYRQDPGLGLRLIYFSYDVKMKEKGDIPEGYSVSREKKERFSLILESASTNQTSMYLCASRGQGGLYEQYFGPGTRLTVT.

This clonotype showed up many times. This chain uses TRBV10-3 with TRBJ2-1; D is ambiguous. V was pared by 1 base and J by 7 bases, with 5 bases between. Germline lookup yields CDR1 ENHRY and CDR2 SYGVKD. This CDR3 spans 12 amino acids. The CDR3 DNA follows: TGTGCCATCAGTGAGTTGGGGAATGAGCAGTTCTTC. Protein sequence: CAISELGNEQFF.

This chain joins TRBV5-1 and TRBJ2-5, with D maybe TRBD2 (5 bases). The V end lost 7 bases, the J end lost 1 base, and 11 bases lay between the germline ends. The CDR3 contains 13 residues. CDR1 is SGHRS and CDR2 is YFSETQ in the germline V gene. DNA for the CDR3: TGCGCCAGCGCCCGGACTCGCCAAGAGACCCAGTACTTC. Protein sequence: CASARTRQETQYF.

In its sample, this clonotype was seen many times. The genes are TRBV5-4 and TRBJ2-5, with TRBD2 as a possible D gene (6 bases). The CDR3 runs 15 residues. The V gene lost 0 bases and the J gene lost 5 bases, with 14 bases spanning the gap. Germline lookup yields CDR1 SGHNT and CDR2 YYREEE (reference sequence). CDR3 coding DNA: TGTGCCAGCAGCTTGGTTGGGGGGATAGTTGAGACCCAGTACTTC. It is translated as CASSLVGGIVETQYF. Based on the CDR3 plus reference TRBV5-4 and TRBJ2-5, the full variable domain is ETGVTQSPTHLIKTRGQQVTLRCSSQSGHNTVSWYQQALGQGPQFIFQYYREEENGRGNFPPRFSGLQFPNYSSELNVNALELDDSALYLCASSLVGGIVETQYFGPGTRLLVL.

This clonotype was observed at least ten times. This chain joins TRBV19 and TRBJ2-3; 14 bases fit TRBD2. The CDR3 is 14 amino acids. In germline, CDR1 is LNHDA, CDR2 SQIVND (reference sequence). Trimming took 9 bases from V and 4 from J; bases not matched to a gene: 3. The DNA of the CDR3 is TGTGCCAGCGGGACTAGCGGGAGTCCAGATACGCAGTATTTT. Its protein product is CASGTSGSPDTQYF.

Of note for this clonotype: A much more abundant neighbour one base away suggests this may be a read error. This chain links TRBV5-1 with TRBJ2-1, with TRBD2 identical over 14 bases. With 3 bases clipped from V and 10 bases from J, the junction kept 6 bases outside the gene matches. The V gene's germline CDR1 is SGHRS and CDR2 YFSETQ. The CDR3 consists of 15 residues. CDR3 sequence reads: CASSSGLAGVHEQFF. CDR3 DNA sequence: TGCGCCAGCAGCTCGGGACTAGCGGGAGTCCACGAGCAGTTCTTC.

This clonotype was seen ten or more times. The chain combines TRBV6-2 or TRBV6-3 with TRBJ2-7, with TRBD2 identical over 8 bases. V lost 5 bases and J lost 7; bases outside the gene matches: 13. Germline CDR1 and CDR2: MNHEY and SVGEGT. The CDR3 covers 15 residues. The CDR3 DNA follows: TGTGCCAGCAGTGAAGGCTGGCGGGGGGTTCGAGAGCAGTACTTC. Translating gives CASSEGWRGVREQYF.

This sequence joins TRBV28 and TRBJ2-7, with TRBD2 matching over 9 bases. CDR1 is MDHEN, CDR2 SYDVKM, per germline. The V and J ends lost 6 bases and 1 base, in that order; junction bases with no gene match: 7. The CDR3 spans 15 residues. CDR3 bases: TGTGCCAGCAGCCATACTAGCGGGCGGTCCTACGAGCAGTACTTC. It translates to CASSHTSGRSYEQYF.

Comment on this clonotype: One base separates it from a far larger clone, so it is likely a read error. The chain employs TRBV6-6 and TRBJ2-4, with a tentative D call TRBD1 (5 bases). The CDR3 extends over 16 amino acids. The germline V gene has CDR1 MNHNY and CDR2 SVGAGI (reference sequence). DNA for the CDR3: TGTGCCAGCAGCTCGTTGGGGCAGGGAAGAGAAAACATTCAGCACTTC. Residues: CASSSLGQGRENIQHF.

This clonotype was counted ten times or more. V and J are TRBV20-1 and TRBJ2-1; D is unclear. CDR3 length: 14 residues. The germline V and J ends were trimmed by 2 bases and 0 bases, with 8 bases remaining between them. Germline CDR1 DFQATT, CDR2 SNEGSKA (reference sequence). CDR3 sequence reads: CSARTYGSYNEQFF. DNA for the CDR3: TGCAGTGCTAGAACCTACGGCTCCTACAATGAGCAGTTCTTC.